The 15 T cell receptor beta chains presented below share a single source sample, sequenced in a study of blood T cell repertoires in COVID-19. Sequencing used immunoSEQ multiplex PCR; TCRdb keeps in-frame clones, though not all of them. The sample lists about 240,000 clones, just under 85% seen once, with more than 8% in the top ten. The sequencing sample was made of peripheral blood. The receptors were gathered from a woman older than 75 with acute or convalescent COVID-19.

The chain links TRBV11-2 to TRBJ1-2; the match to TRBD1 covers 7 bases. The germline CDR1 and CDR2 sequences are SGHAT and FQNNGV. The CDR3 runs 15 residues. Unmatched junction bases numbered 6, after V lost 5 bases and J lost 0 bases. The CDR3 sequence: CASSISTGTNYGYTF. CDR3 bases: TGTGCCAGCAGCATTTCGACAGGGACTAACTATGGCTACACCTTC.

The J gene is TRBJ1-2, the V gene TRBV30; 9 bases are shared with TRBD1. Germline V gene sequence: CDR1 GTSNPN, CDR2 SVGIG (reference sequence). This CDR3 region has 13 residues. The V and J ends lost 1 base and 6 bases, in that order; junction bases with no gene match: 3. The CDR3 bases are TGTGCCTGGAGTGCCGGGACAGGGAATGGCTACACCTTC. This codes for CAWSAGTGNGYTF.

The genes are TRBV9 and TRBJ2-6; 9 nucleotides agree with TRBD2. The germline V gene has CDR1 SGDLS and CDR2 YYNGEE. V shed 0 bases and J 2 bases; nucleotides not matched to a gene: 3. CDR3 length equals 17 residues. The CDR3 region is CASSVGGGATGANVLTF. For the CDR3, the DNA is TGTGCCAGCAGCGTAGGCGGGGGGGCCACTGGGGCCAACGTCCTGACTTTC.

V gene TRBV5-6 combines with J gene TRBJ1-2; no clear D. The CDR3 is made up of 14 amino acids. Trimming left V 0 bases short and J 6 bases short, with 12 bases between. Germline CDR1 SGHDT, CDR2 YYEEEE. As DNA, the CDR3 is TGTGCCAGCAGCTTGGGTTCACGACTCGATGGCTACACCTTC. It yields the protein CASSLGSRLDGYTF.

This chain connects TRBV18 to TRBJ1-1; 9 bases map to TRBD1. CDR1 KGHSH and CDR2 LQKENI come from the germline V gene. The CDR3 has 18 amino acids. The junction had 15 bases not matched to a gene; V was cut back by 2 bases and J by 5 bases. For the CDR3, the DNA is TGTGCCAGCTCACCAAACGGCGACAGGGGGGGATCGGGAACTGAAGCTTTCTTT. This gives the protein CASSPNGDRGGSGTEAFF.

This clone turned up a few times. The chain couples TRBV20-1 to TRBJ2-1, with D possibly TRBD2 on 5 matching bases. In germline, CDR1 is DFQATT, CDR2 SNEGSKA (reference sequence). V lost 3 bases and J lost 8, with 14 bases in between. The CDR3 consists of 13 residues. This CDR3 is CSASRGPLHEQFF. The CDR3 nucleotides read TGCAGTGCTAGTCGCGGGCCTCTCCATGAGCAGTTCTTC.

This rearrangement joins TRBV28 to TRBJ1-1; TRBD1 agrees at 7 bases. With 4 bases clipped from V and 10 bases from J, the junction kept 15 bases outside the gene matches. The CDR3 has 15 residues. Looked up from germline, CDR1 is MDHEN and CDR2 is SYDVKM. The DNA of the CDR3 is TGTGCCAGCAGTTCGCAACCCGGGACAGTAAGGGGAGCTTTCTTT. Protein sequence: CASSSQPGTVRGAFF.

The chain recombines TRBV24-1 with TRBJ2-5; 7 bases are a match to TRBD2. Germline loops: CDR1 KGHDR, CDR2 SFDVKD. The CDR3 consists of 17 residues. V trimming: 3 bases; J trimming: 4 bases; junction bases outside the gene matches: 13. The CDR3 is CATSDLTTGTTGETQYF. For the CDR3, the DNA is TGTGCCACCAGTGATCTTACCACCGGGACTACCGGAGAGACCCAGTACTTC.

This chain links TRBV2 with TRBJ2-3, with 14 nucleotides matching TRBD2. Trimming took 6 bases from V and 3 from J; bases not matched to a gene: 11. The germline V gene encodes CDR1 SNHLY and CDR2 FYNNEI. The CDR3 spans 18 residues. For the CDR3, the DNA is TGTGCCAGCAGCTCCTCCGGGACTAGCGGGGGTACGACAGATACGCAGTATTTT. Protein sequence: CASSSSGTSGGTTDTQYF.

This chain's CDR3 is CASSPDRLLEAFF. The CDR3 DNA reads as TGTGCCAGCAGTCCCGACAGACTTCTTGAAGCTTTCTTT. V is TRBV28 and J is TRBJ1-1, with D possibly TRBD1 on 5 matching bases. Trimming left V 5 bases short and J 7 bases short, with 14 bases between. Germline CDR1 reads MDHEN; CDR2 reads SYDVKM. The CDR3 contains 13 residues.

The rearrangement links TRBV3-1 (or the pseudogene TRBV3-2) to TRBJ1-6; no definite D call. CDR3 length equals 17 residues. From germline, CDR1 is LGHDT and CDR2 YNNKEL (reference sequence). The V and J ends lost 5 bases and 0 bases respectively, with 14 bases between them. The CDR3 region has the DNA TGTGCCAGCAGCTTTCTCCTGGGGAGCTCCTATAATTCACCCCTCCACTTT. Translation gives CASSFLLGSSYNSPLHF.

The chain uses TRBV5-1 and TRBJ1-2; D ambiguous. Trimming pared 1 base from V and 6 bases from J, leaving 7 bases between. Germline CDR1 SGHRS, CDR2 YFSETQ. The CDR3 sequence is 12 residues long. The DNA of the CDR3 is TGCGCCAGCAGCTTGTGGGGAGATGGCTACACCTTC. Translated: CASSLWGDGYTF.

This clone was counted only a few times. The chain carries TRBV18 and TRBJ1-3, with 8 nucleotides matching TRBD1. The trim removed 3 bases at V and 2 bases at J, leaving 9 bases unmatched. Germline V gene lookup returns CDR1 KGHSH and CDR2 LQKENI. This CDR3 region has 17 residues. The chain's CDR3 is CASSPNPGQVTGNTIYF. The CDR3 DNA is TGTGCCAGCTCACCTAACCCGGGACAGGTTACTGGAAACACCATATATTTT.

The V and J genes are TRBV27 and TRBJ2-7, with TRBD1 identical over 11 bases. This CDR3 region has 14 residues. Germline CDR1 and CDR2: MNHEY and SMNVEV (reference sequence). The junction had 4 bases not matched to a gene; V was cut back by 8 bases and J by 1 base. CDR3 DNA sequence: TGTGCCAGCCGACGGGACAGGGGGTCCTACGAGCAGTACTTC. Translated, it gives CASRRDRGSYEQYF.

The chain couples TRBV6-1 to TRBJ1-6, with 10 bases lining up with TRBD1. V was pared by 4 bases and J by 7 bases, with 13 bases of the junction left unmatched. Germline CDR1 and CDR2: MNHNS and SASEGT. This CDR3 is 18 amino acids long. The CDR3 DNA reads as TGTGCCAGCAGTGTCTCGGAGTGGGACAGGGGACTAAATTCACCCCTCCACTTT. It is translated as CASSVSEWDRGLNSPLHF.